This T cell receptor (beta chain) comes out of a study of blood T cell repertoires in COVID-19. CDR3 size: 14 residues. V was clipped by 11 bases and J by 7 bases; unmatched bases: 9. The germline V gene encodes CDR1 SNHLY and CDR2 FYNNEI. The method was immunoSEQ multiplex PCR; TCRdb's version includes in-frame clones alone and lacks a portion of them. The sample holds a few hundred thousand clones, roughly nine tenths seen once. The sample consisted of peripheral blood. This chain connects TRBV2 to TRBJ2-2, with 11 bases aligning to TRBD1. The origin of this receptor is a woman aged 40 to 50 who had recovered from COVID-19. The CDR3 protein is CAASGQGDVGELFF. In nucleotides, the CDR3 is TGTGCCGCCTCGGGACAGGGGGATGTCGGGGAGCTGTTTTTT.